This T cell receptor beta chain was captured by sequencing in a study of blood T cell repertoires in COVID-19 (dated by TCRdb to about 2020). At the level of the whole study: Collaborator samples came from the United States, Italy and Spain and covered acute and convalescent phases of COVID-19. Samples were obtained from the ongoing ImmuneRACE study (first 160 participants) and from about 1,300 subjects provided by 6 global collaborators. The sample metadata nearly always contained a de-identified subject ID, COVID-19 status, age in years and sex. The material from the prospective study consisted of cDNA or gDNA derived from T cells, B-cell-depleted T cells, or PBMCs. The repertoires were released in a freely available public database meant as a resource for research on the immune response to SARS-CoV-2. Where HLA class I and class II types were available, the types were taken from metadata supplied by the sample provider, not from assay-based typing. Subjects who had been exposed to COVID-19, were actively infected with it, or had recovered from it provided the deeply sampled blood TCRbeta repertoires that made up the dataset.

TCRbeta CDR3 regions were amplified from genomic DNA using the immunoSEQ Assay, a bias-controlled multiplex PCR. For the original study's pipeline: The number of nucleated cells in each sample was estimated from the amplification of reference gene primers within the assay. Sequence reads were collapsed and filtered to measure the absolute abundance of every unique TCRbeta CDR3 rearrangement. For each sample, productive Simpson clonality was calculated by taking the square root of Simpson's diversity index across productive rearrangements. As stored in TCRdb, this immuneACCESS dataset retains in-frame rearrangements with V and J assigned. A fraction of the clones does not appear; measured against another copy, unresolved V genes explain less than half of the discrepancy, and the remainder lacks a known reason. Clone size and V and J calls were adopted from that table, with D and trimming inferred from the DNA. Recorded for this sample are some 400,000 clones; 80% to 90% of them occurred a single time. About 1.1% of the sample lies in the top ten.

As for this clone: The target of this receptor is not known. Base qualities are missing; no much larger clone stands one base away.

Overall study results and their limits: Clinical and demographic metadata were provided uncurated, with the amount varying by source and participant.

Enrolling through a virtual design, the prospective study's participants ranged in age from about 18 to 89 years and lived across some 23 United States geographic areas. Cohort assignment in the prospective study relied on participant-reported clinical history from a screening survey and a study questionnaire. For ImmuneRACE Cohort 3, a participant was defined as recovered based on two consecutive negative NP/OP PCR tests, clearance by a healthcare professional, or resolution of symptoms. Each participant in the prospective study had whole blood, serum and a nasopharyngeal or oropharyngeal swab collected by mobile phlebotomists. Participants in the prospective study had the option to provide additional blood draws and questionnaires over a roughly two-month period. Blood samples from the prospective study were shipped frozen or at room temperature prior to DNA extraction. Spanning cysteine to phenylalanine, the CDR3 consists of 14 amino acids. The only DNA kept is the CDR3, 42 bases in frame from the first base. CDR1 and CDR2, per the germline V gene, are SGHVS and FQNEAQ. V loses 2 bases, J loses 6 bases, and the germline ends lie 10 bases apart.

The TCR comes from a man between 25 and 39 years old who had recovered from COVID-19. Recombination joined TRBV7-8 with TRBJ2-2; the D gene is not confidently resolved. Sequences were obtained from PBMCs or T cells enriched from blood (not recorded which). CDR3 protein: CASSLRTRAGELFF. The base sequence is TGTGCCAGCAGCTTAAGAACTCGGGCCGGGGAGCTGTTTTTT.